This record concerns one T cell receptor beta chain sequence. This clonotype was detected many times. Its recognized antigen is unknown. Base quality data are lacking; no much larger clone is found one base away. Taken from the germline V gene, the CDR1 and CDR2 loops are MNHNS and SASEGT. V drops 6 bases and J drops 2 bases, leaving 15 bases in between. The CDR3 sequence holds 15 residues, the cysteine and phenylalanine included. Only the CDR3 region is kept as DNA, spanning 45 bases read in frame from base 1. The record originates from a study of early T cells in non-severe SARS-CoV-2 infection (dated by TCRdb to 2020 to 2022). As for the study more broadly: Bulk RNA from unsorted whole blood was used for TCR sequencing, so alpha and beta chains could not be paired.

Beyond this particular receptor, the publication reports: Matching against VDJdb was skewed toward anti-spike CD8 responses, likely underestimated virus-specific expansions, and missed private and CD4 specificities.

This was a case-control study nested in a cohort of healthcare workers in London, UK, who had nasopharyngeal swab PCR tests and blood samples taken every week. Healthcare workers were recruited between 23 and 31 March 2020, during the week of the UK lockdown, and were followed weekly for up to roughly 15 weeks. The library relied on 5' RACE. Sequencing took place on a NextSeq 500. In the TCR library protocol, unique molecular identifiers were attached to individual cDNA molecules to correct for PCR bias and sequencing error. Both TCR alpha and beta chains were sequenced, and tight co-correlation was observed between alpha and beta sequence abundances in each sample. Per the source publication's procedure: Decombinator V4 was used to annotate TCR sequences for V gene, J gene and CDR3. Expanded TCRs were defined as changing significantly between any two time points under a Poisson model with p below 0.0001. TCR abundances were normalised to the total number of TCRs sequenced in each sample and reported as counts per million. TRAV1-2 paired with TRAJ12, TRAJ20 or TRAJ33 defined MAIT TCRs, while TRAV10 paired with TRAJ18 defined iNKT TCRs. VDJdb, accessed on 1 November 2021, was searched for TCRs annotated for CMV, EBV and SARS-CoV-2, and TCRs annotated for more than one antigen were excluded. The public reads were reanalyzed by TCRdb: fastp trimming at Q25, MiXCR alignment, in-frame beta chains only. When rows share a CDR3 protein, they turn into one entry using the most common DNA and genes. In this record, the V and J calls reflect TCRdb's handling and not the investigators' own analysis. This sample gives 65,000 to 85,000 distinct CDR3 sequences in total; approximately 10% of them show up just once. 3% to 4% of the sample is taken by the ten largest.

This receptor was taken from an adult who was a healthcare worker with PCR-confirmed SARS-CoV-2 infection or an uninfected control (not recorded which). Input material: whole blood. Rearrangement joined TRBV6-1 to TRBJ2-3, with no D gene named confidently. In nucleotides, the sequence is TGTGCCAGCAGCCTTGAACCATCAGACACAGATACGCAGTATTTT. This codes for CASSLEPSDTDTQYF.